The 21 T cell receptor beta chains below come from one sample, sequenced in a study of T cells in Graves' hyperthyroidism and ophthalmopathy. Researchers amplified the TCR beta CDR3 regions from RNA transcripts. Researchers ran a first-round RT-PCR on the TCR CDR3 using the HTBI primer set. TCRdb analysed the multiplex PCR reads with MiXCR anew, one entry per CDR3 protein. The table records about 250,000 distinct CDR3 sequences, approximately 23% of them present only once. What was sequenced was blood. The receptor set was obtained from a woman in her forties with Graves' ophthalmopathy.

This clonotype was detected many times. The rearrangement uses TRBV6-1 and TRBJ2-7, with 11 nucleotides matching TRBD1. CDR1 is MNHNS, CDR2 SASEGT, per germline. The CDR3 consists of 15 residues. V lost 2 bases, J lost 4 bases, and 4 bases stayed unmatched. CDR3 amino acids: CASSESGDRGYEQYF. The CDR3 DNA sequence: TGTGCCAGCAGTGAAAGCGGGGACAGGGGGTACGAGCAGTACTTC.

At least ten counts were recorded for this clonotype. The chain carries TRBV6-5 and TRBJ2-5; D may correspond to TRBD1 or TRBD2 (6 bases each). V lost 3 bases and J 2 bases, leaving 16 bases between the germline ends. Germline V gene data show CDR1 as MNHEY and CDR2 as SVGAGI. The CDR3 extends over 16 amino acids. For the CDR3, the DNA is TGTGCCAGCAGTTATGTGGGGGGCTCTGGGCAAGAGACCCAGTACTTC. Its translation is CASSYVGGSGQETQYF.

V usage is TRBV20-1 and J usage is TRBJ1-1; D gene unclear. This CDR3 region has 12 residues. Germline V lookup: CDR1 DFQATT, CDR2 SNEGSKA (reference sequence). V lost 2 bases and J lost 0, with 4 bases in between. CDR3 region: CSARPMNTEAFF. The CDR3 DNA follows: TGCAGTGCTAGACCGATGAACACTGAAGCTTTCTTT.

This clonotype was detected many times. This chain uses TRBV6-5 with TRBJ2-5, with D perhaps TRBD2 (5 bases). The germline gives CDR1 MNHEY, CDR2 SVGAGI. Trimming stripped 0 bases from V and 5 bases from J, with 13 bases between. The CDR3 has 15 residues. CDR3 loop: CASSYSTGVTETQYF. CDR3 sequence (DNA): TGTGCCAGCAGTTACTCGACCGGGGTGACGGAGACCCAGTACTTC.

Ten or more counts support this clonotype. The CDR3 DNA sequence: TGTGCCAGCAGCCATCCCGACAGGGAGAACTATGGCTACACCTTC. It translates to CASSHPDRENYGYTF. This chain joins TRBV4-2 and TRBJ1-2; 7 positions agree with TRBD1. V gave up 3 bases and J gave up 2 bases; unmatched junction bases: 6. The CDR3 runs 15 residues. Germline V gene sequence: CDR1 LGHNA, CDR2 YNFKEQ.

This clonotype has a handful of counts. V gene TRBV6-4 combines with J gene TRBJ2-2; D possibly corresponds to TRBD1 (6 bases). Germline V gives CDR1 MRHNA, CDR2 SNTAGT. The CDR3 is made up of 16 amino acids. Trimming took 7 bases from V and 2 from J, leaving 17 bases between them. CDR3 sequence: CASTPTPTGNTGELFF. The CDR3 bases are TGTGCCAGCACCCCGACCCCGACAGGAAACACCGGGGAGCTGTTTTTT.

This clonotype occurred many times. J is TRBJ1-5 and V is TRBV20-1; no definite D call. The germline CDR1 and CDR2 sequences are DFQATT and SNEGSKA (reference sequence). V shed 5 bases and J shed 2 bases, with 10 bases lying between them. The CDR3 length is 13 residues. DNA for the CDR3: TGCAGTGCTTCCACGTCGGGCAATCAGCCCCAGCATTTT. It encodes CSASTSGNQPQHF.

This clonotype was seen many times. V and J are TRBV6-5 and TRBJ2-5; unclear D gene. CDR3 length equals 14 residues. The V and J ends lost 1 base and 2 bases respectively, with 8 bases between them. CDR1 and CDR2 from the germline V gene are MNHEY and SVGAGI. CDR3 in amino acids: CASSYWNRQETQYF. CDR3 bases: TGTGCCAGCAGTTACTGGAACAGACAAGAGACCCAGTACTTC.

This clonotype was observed at least ten times. The CDR3 sequence is CASSLGAGDRNTIYF. CDR3 in DNA: TGTGCCAGCAGTTTAGGGGCAGGGGACAGAAACACCATATATTTT. The chain couples TRBV28 to TRBJ1-3; D perhaps matches TRBD1 (6 bases). Looked up from germline, CDR1 is MDHEN and CDR2 is SYDVKM. Between the trimmed V and J ends, which lost 2 bases and 5 bases, there was a span of 13 bases. The CDR3 runs 15 residues.

This clonotype was seen a few times. The chain couples TRBV18 to TRBJ2-7, with 8 nucleotides matching TRBD2. CDR1 is KGHSH and CDR2 is LQKENI in the germline V gene. CDR3 length: 16 residues. Germline trimming cut 1 base from V and 2 bases from J; bases unmatched to any gene: 7. The CDR3 sequence is CASSPRPREGTYEQYF. The DNA of the CDR3 is TGTGCCAGCTCACCACGGCCCCGGGAGGGAACCTACGAGCAGTACTTC.

This clonotype was found many times. The genes are TRBV7-3 and TRBJ2-2; TRBD2 matches at 10 bases. The germline gives CDR1 SGHTA, CDR2 FQGTGA. Trimming at V came to 5 bases and at J to 3 bases, leaving 3 bases not matched to a gene. CDR3 length equals 15 residues. CDR3 amino acids: CASSETSGDTGELFF. Here the CDR3 DNA reads TGTGCCAGCAGCGAAACTAGCGGGGACACCGGGGAGCTGTTTTTT. Combining the CDR3 with reference TRBV7-3 and TRBJ2-2 gives the whole variable domain GAGVSQTPSNKVTEKGKYVELRCDPISGHTALYWYRQSLGQGPEFLIYFQGTGAADDSGLPNDRFFAVRPEGSVSTLKIQRTERGDSAVYLCASSETSGDTGELFFGEGSRLTVL.

V usage is TRBV28 and J usage is TRBJ2-7, with 9 bases lining up with TRBD1. The J segment lost 0 bases and the V segment lost 6 bases, leaving 3 bases of the junction unmatched. The CDR3 runs to 14 residues. In germline, CDR1 is MDHEN, CDR2 SYDVKM. CDR3 protein: CASRGQGFSYEQYF. The CDR3 DNA is TGTGCCAGCAGGGGACAGGGCTTCTCCTACGAGCAGTACTTC.

There are many counts of this clonotype. The chain uses TRBV9 and TRBJ1-2; D remains ambiguous. CDR1 and CDR2 from the germline V gene are SGDLS and YYNGEE. This CDR3 has 13 residues. V was cut by 3 bases and J by 3 bases, with 9 bases left in between. As DNA, the CDR3 is TGTGCCAGCAGCGGCGGACCTGACTATGGCTACACCTTC. It codes for CASSGGPDYGYTF.

The sample holds many counts of this clonotype. The CDR3 reads CASSVSDYSGNTIYF. CDR3 DNA sequence: TGTGCCAGCAGCGTCAGCGACTACTCTGGAAACACCATATATTTT. The genes are TRBV6-1 and TRBJ1-3, with D uncertain. The ends were cut back, 6 bases at V and 0 bases at J, with 12 bases in the middle. The CDR3 runs to 15 residues. Germline V gene sequence: CDR1 MNHNS, CDR2 SASEGT.

This clonotype was recorded at least ten times. V and J are TRBV19 and TRBJ1-6; perhaps TRBD1 as D (5 bases). CDR3 size: 14 residues. The germline V and J ends were trimmed by 4 bases and 14 bases, with 18 bases remaining between them. The germline gives CDR1 LNHDA, CDR2 SQIVND (reference sequence). The CDR3: CASSTRDGLFALHF. CDR3 DNA sequence: TGTGCCAGTAGTACCCGGGACGGACTTTTCGCCCTCCACTTT.

This clonotype was recorded at least ten times. The chain employs TRBV7-2 and TRBJ1-2, with D possibly TRBD1 on 5 matching bases. The CDR3 contains 15 residues. CDR1 SGHTA and CDR2 FQGNSA come from the germline V gene. Between the trimmed V and J ends, which lost 0 bases and 1 base, there was a span of 9 bases. CDR3 protein: CASSLAGTSNYGYTF. The CDR3 bases are TGTGCCAGCAGCTTAGCAGGGACTAGTAACTATGGCTACACCTTC. Variable domain in full (rest from reference TRBV7-2 and TRBJ1-2): GAGVSQSPSNKVTEKGKDVELRCDPISGHTALYWYRQSLGQGLEFLIYFQGNSAPDKSGLPSDRFSAERTGGSVSTLTIQRTQQEDSAVYLCASSLAGTSNYGYTFGSGTRLTVV.

This clonotype appeared a few times. This chain connects TRBV7-9 to TRBJ1-1; D is ambiguous. Germline V gene sequence: CDR1 SEHNR, CDR2 FQNEAQ (reference sequence). This CDR3 has 12 amino acids. V lost 1 base and J 7 bases, leaving 7 bases between the germline ends. Here the CDR3 DNA reads TGTGCCAGCAGCTTAGGTGGAAATGAAGCTTTCTTT. It is translated as CASSLGGNEAFF.

A remark on this clonotype: Just one base apart from a much larger clone, this may be a read error. This chain connects TRBV6-1 to TRBJ2-4; 13 bases line up with TRBD2. Germline CDR1 MNHNS, CDR2 SASEGT. This CDR3 has 18 amino acids. CDR3 amino acids: CACSGGLAGVEAKNIQYF. CDR3 in DNA: TGTGCCTGCAGCGGCGGACTAGCGGGAGTGGAGGCCAAAAACATTCAGTACTTC.

This clonotype was recorded many times. The CDR3 sequence is CSVEGGSSGGIEAFF. The CDR3 nucleotides read TGCAGCGTTGAGGGGGGAAGTTCGGGGGGCATTGAAGCTTTCTTT. This chain joins TRBV29-1 and TRBJ1-1, with a tentative D call TRBD1 (6 bases). CDR1 and CDR2 (germline): SQVTM, ANQGSEA. The V and J ends lost 3 bases and 7 bases respectively, with 21 bases between them. This CDR3 contains 15 residues.

This clonotype was counted at least ten times. The chain links TRBV28 to TRBJ2-7; TRBD1 matches 11 bases. Unmatched junction bases numbered 8, after V lost 3 bases and J lost 4 bases. The germline V gene has CDR1 MDHEN and CDR2 SYDVKM. There are 16 residues in the CDR3. CDR3 sequence (DNA): TGTGCCAGCAGTTTGGGGCGGGGGACAGGGGGGTACGAGCAGTACTTC. Amino acids: CASSLGRGTGGYEQYF. The variable domain in full, with the rest retrieved from reference TRBV28 and TRBJ2-7, is DVKVTQSSRYLVKRTGEKVFLECVQDMDHENMFWYRQDPGLGLRLIYFSYDVKMKEKGDIPEGYSVSREKKERFSLILESASTNQTSMYLCASSLGRGTGGYEQYFGPGTRLTVT.

There are many counts of this clonotype. The chain joins TRBV28 to TRBJ2-2; maybe TRBD2 (5 bases). The germline V and J ends were trimmed by 6 bases and 7 bases, with 18 bases remaining between them. The germline CDR1 and CDR2 sequences are MDHEN and SYDVKM. The CDR3 extends over 15 amino acids. CDR3 nucleotides: TGTGCCAGCAGCCCGTTGTGGAGGTTTGACGGGGAGCTGTTTTTT. Translation gives CASSPLWRFDGELFF.